Below are 8 T cell receptor beta chains sequenced from a single sample in a study of blood T cell repertoires in COVID-19. TCRdb's table, derived via immunoSEQ multiplex PCR, lists solely in-frame clones and lacks some. Of about 190,000 clones listed, less than 85% are singletons. Sequenced sample: PBMCs or T cells enriched from blood (not recorded which). These receptors were collected from a woman younger than 45 who had recovered from COVID-19.

The CDR3 sequence: CASSSQGRNEQFF. The CDR3 bases are TGTGCCAGCAGCTCACAGGGGCGGAATGAGCAGTTCTTC. The gene calls are TRBV7-2 and TRBJ2-1; 7 bases agree with TRBD1. V lost 4 bases to trimming and J lost 7 bases; unmatched junction nucleotides: 4. This CDR3 is built from 13 residues. Germline V gene lookup returns CDR1 SGHTA and CDR2 FQGNSA.

This chain links TRBV9 with TRBJ2-3; D is possibly TRBD1 (5 bases). V shed 0 bases and J shed 6 bases, with 8 bases lying between them. The CDR3 totals 13 residues. Germline V gene data show CDR1 as SGDLS and CDR2 as YYNGEE. CDR3 region: CASSVVGADTQYF. The CDR3 DNA sequence: TGTGCCAGCAGCGTAGTAGGGGCGGATACGCAGTATTTT.

The genes are TRBV14 and TRBJ2-7; the match to TRBD2 covers 12 bases. The J segment lost 0 bases and the V segment lost 2 bases, leaving 5 bases of the junction unmatched. In germline, CDR1 is SGHDN, CDR2 FVKESK. This CDR3 contains 17 residues. CDR3 in DNA: TGTGCCAGCAGCCAATCCCGGACTAGCGGGACCTCCTACGAGCAGTACTTC. Protein product: CASSQSRTSGTSYEQYF.

The chain employs TRBV18 and TRBJ1-1; D gene uncertain. V lost 3 bases and J lost 1, with 9 bases in between. CDR1 is KGHSH and CDR2 is LQKENI in the germline V gene. CDR3 length: 14 residues. The chain's CDR3 is CASSPAFKNTEAFF. In DNA, the CDR3 is TGTGCCAGCTCACCGGCTTTCAAGAACACTGAAGCTTTCTTT.

This clone was counted a single time. The chain carries TRBV20-1 and TRBJ2-1; the match to TRBD2 covers 8 bases. The junction had 9 bases not matched to a gene; V was cut back by 3 bases and J by 8 bases. CDR1 and CDR2 (germline): DFQATT, SNEGSKA (reference sequence). The CDR3 length is 14 residues. CDR3 residues: CSASRGGAVDEQFF. The DNA of the CDR3 is TGCAGTGCTAGTCGGGGGGGGGCGGTCGATGAGCAGTTCTTC.

This chain links TRBV19 with TRBJ1-5, with D maybe TRBD1 (5 bases). The CDR3 runs 17 residues. Trimming took off 2 bases at V and 2 bases at J, with 16 bases between the two ends. From germline, CDR1 is LNHDA and CDR2 SQIVND (reference sequence). The CDR3 reads CASSIQTDTDGNQPQHF. The CDR3 DNA is TGTGCCAGTAGTATACAAACGGACACTGATGGCAATCAGCCCCAGCATTTT.

The chain is built from TRBV10-2 and TRBJ2-3; maybe TRBD2 (6 bases). CDR1 WSHSY and CDR2 SAAADI come from the germline V gene. Trimming removed 2 bases from V and 6 bases from J, with 12 bases in between. The CDR3 runs to 14 residues. The CDR3 DNA reads as TGCGCCAGCAGTGAGGACCGCCGGGGGGATACGCAGTATTTT. It is translated as CASSEDRRGDTQYF.

The chain recombines TRBV30 with TRBJ1-1, with TRBD1 as a possible D gene (5 bases). CDR3 length equals 12 residues. The germline V gene has CDR1 GTSNPN and CDR2 SVGIG (reference sequence). The V and J ends lost 1 base and 10 bases respectively, with 13 bases between them. CDR3 bases: TGTGCCTGGAGTGAGGGGCTGGCTTTAGCTTTCTTT. Protein product: CAWSEGLALAFF.